These T cell receptor beta chains were read from a single sample in a study of blood T cell repertoires in COVID-19. TCRdb's copy holds only in-frame clones and misses some; the assay was immunoSEQ multiplex PCR. This table holds a few hundred thousand clones, around 89% found once. The sequenced sample consisted of PBMCs or T cells enriched from blood (not recorded which). These TCRs come from a young woman who had recovered from COVID-19. Both conserved end residues are part of each CDR3. A D gene is named only where the DNA matches it firmly. Part of the rows lack a size; the others show once, few, many or a class for expanded clones.

v_call	clone_size	cdr3_length	d_call	j_call	cdr3_nt	cdr3_aa
TRBV10-2	.	16	TRBD1	TRBJ1-1	TGCGCCAGCAGTGAGTCGTGGACAGGGAGGAACACTGAAGCTTTCTTT	CASSESWTGRNTEAFF
TRBV5-1	.	13	.	TRBJ2-7	TGCGCCAGCAGCTTGGGAGACAGGATTGAGCAGTACTTC	CASSLGDRIEQYF
TRBV25-1	.	18	TRBD2	TRBJ2-1	TGTGCCAGCAGTGAAGGTGGCGGGGGGGTATGGAACTACAATGAGCAGTTCTTC	CASSEGGGGVWNYNEQFF
TRBV6-5	.	14	.	TRBJ1-1	TGTGCCAGCAGTTACGAATCCTCTAAGCGTGAAGCTTTCTTT	CASSYESSKREAFF
TRBV27	.	15	.	TRBJ1-1	TGTGCCAGCAGCACCTCGCAGGTTACCCACACTGAAGCTTTCTTT	CASSTSQVTHTEAFF
TRBV5-6	.	15	.	TRBJ2-7	TGTGCCAGCAGCTTGAGGCCCCAGGGCCCAGACGAGCAGTACTTC	CASSLRPQGPDEQYF
TRBV3-1/TRBV3-2	.	15	TRBD2	TRBJ2-7	TGTGCCAGCAGCCAGGGAGGGATACAATCGTACGAGCAGTACTTC	CASSQGGIQSYEQYF
TRBV18	.	15	TRBD1	TRBJ2-7	TGTGCCAGCTCACCACGGGGGACAGGGTCAGACGAGCAGTACTTC	CASSPRGTGSDEQYF
TRBV5-6	.	15	.	TRBJ1-1	TGTGCCAGCAGCACGGGGTCAAGGCCCAACACTGAAGCTTTCTTT	CASSTGSRPNTEAFF
TRBV6-4	.	16	.	TRBJ1-3	TGTGCCAGCAGCCCCCCCCGGTTTGACATAGGAAACACCATATATTTT	CASSPPRFDIGNTIYF
TRBV19	.	18	TRBD1	TRBJ1-5	TGTGCCAGTAGTATTCGGGGACAGGGGGGGACTGGCAATCAGCCCCAGCATTTT	CASSIRGQGGTGNQPQHF
TRBV5-1	.	11	.	TRBJ2-7	TGCGCCAGCAGACAGTCCTACGAGCAGTACTTC	CASRQSYEQYF
TRBV5-1	.	13	.	TRBJ2-5	TGCGCCAGCAGCTTGGGACTAGGGGAGACCCAGTACTTC	CASSLGLGETQYF
TRBV5-1	.	15	TRBD1	TRBJ2-3	TGCGCCAGCAGCTTGGGAGAGACAGGGCCAGATACGCAGTATTTT	CASSLGETGPDTQYF
TRBV9	.	15	.	TRBJ1-5	TGTGCCAGCAGCGCACGGGGGGGGTTAGGTCAGCCCCAGCATTTT	CASSARGGLGQPQHF
TRBV6-2/TRBV6-3	.	15	TRBD1	TRBJ2-7	TGTGCCAGCAGTTACTCGACAGGGTTCTCCTACGAGCAGTACTTC	CASSYSTGFSYEQYF
TRBV5-1	.	16	.	TRBJ1-1	TGCGCCAGCAGCTTGGTCCCAGGGGCTTTGAACACTGAAGCTTTCTTT	CASSLVPGALNTEAFF
TRBV27	.	15	TRBD2	TRBJ2-5	TGTGCCAGCATTAAACTAGCGGGGGGGCAAGAGACCCAGTACTTC	CASIKLAGGQETQYF
TRBV9	.	14	.	TRBJ1-1	TGTGCCAGCAGCGTAACGGGACAGAACACTGAAGCTTTCTTT	CASSVTGQNTEAFF
TRBV14	.	12	.	TRBJ1-2	TGTGCCAGCAGCCAAGTTGGTAGCAGCTACACCTTC	CASSQVGSSYTF
TRBV5-8	.	12	TRBD1	TRBJ2-7	TGTGCCAGCAGCCTGACAGGGTACGAGCAGTACTTC	CASSLTGYEQYF
TRBV11-1	.	12	.	TRBJ1-2	TGTGCCAGCAGCTTAGGCGGTTCCGGCTACACCTTC	CASSLGGSGYTF
TRBV19	.	14	TRBD2	TRBJ2-7	TGTGCCAGTAGTAGCGGGGGGTTCTCCTACGAGCAGTACTTC	CASSSGGFSYEQYF
TRBV5-6	.	16	TRBD1	TRBJ1-2	TGTGCCAGCAGCTCGGTCATGGACAGGGGGGAAAGTGGCTACACCTTC	CASSSVMDRGESGYTF
TRBV5-6	.	16	.	TRBJ1-4	TGTGCCAGCAGCTTTCAGGGGCTGGGGACTAATGAAAAACTGTTTTTT	CASSFQGLGTNEKLFF
TRBV4-3	few	15	.	TRBJ1-4	TGCGCCAGCAGCCAAGGAGGCGGGGTAGGTGAAAAACTGTTTTTT	CASSQGGGVGEKLFF
TRBV5-1	.	17	TRBD1	TRBJ1-4	TGCGCCAGCAGCTTACGTTTTCTTCGACAGGGAGGAGAAAAACTGTTTTTT	CASSLRFLRQGGEKLFF
TRBV11-2	.	14	.	TRBJ2-3	TGTGCCAGCAGCATCCGGAGGAACACAGATACGCAGTATTTT	CASSIRRNTDTQYF
TRBV4-2	.	18	TRBD1	TRBJ1-4	TGTGCCAGCAGCCAAGCCGCGACAGGGTCCCCCTCGAATGAAAAACTGTTTTTT	CASSQAATGSPSNEKLFF
TRBV2	.	13	.	TRBJ1-1	TGTGCCAGCAGACCCACGGGGAACACTGAAGCTTTCTTT	CASRPTGNTEAFF
TRBV5-6	few	16	.	TRBJ2-7	TGTGCCAGCGCGCCGGGAACTTATTCAGGCGACTACGAGCAGTACTTC	CASAPGTYSGDYEQYF
TRBV20-1	.	11	TRBD1	TRBJ1-1	TGCAGTGGACAGGGGAACACTGAAGCTTTCTTT	CSGQGNTEAFF
TRBV2	.	13	.	TRBJ1-1	TGTGCCAGCAGTGCCGACTCGAACACTGAAGCTTTCTTT	CASSADSNTEAFF
TRBV6-1	.	18	.	TRBJ1-6	TGTGCCAGCAGTGAGTTACAGGGCTATAGCTCCTATAATTCACCCCTCCACTTT	CASSELQGYSSYNSPLHF
TRBV9	.	16	TRBD2	TRBJ2-3	TGTGCCAGCAGCGTAAGCGGGGCGCCGAGCACAGATACGCAGTATTTT	CASSVSGAPSTDTQYF
TRBV27	once	14	.	TRBJ1-2	TGTGCCAGCAGTTTATCTCGGCAGACTTATGGCTACACCTTC	CASSLSRQTYGYTF
TRBV5-4	.	14	.	TRBJ2-2	TGTGCCAGCAGCTTTAAGGGAGGTACCGGGGAGCTGTTTTTT	CASSFKGGTGELFF
TRBV10-3	.	13	.	TRBJ1-5	TGTGCCGCAGCTCAGGGAATAGGACAGCCCCAGCATTTT	CAAAQGIGQPQHF